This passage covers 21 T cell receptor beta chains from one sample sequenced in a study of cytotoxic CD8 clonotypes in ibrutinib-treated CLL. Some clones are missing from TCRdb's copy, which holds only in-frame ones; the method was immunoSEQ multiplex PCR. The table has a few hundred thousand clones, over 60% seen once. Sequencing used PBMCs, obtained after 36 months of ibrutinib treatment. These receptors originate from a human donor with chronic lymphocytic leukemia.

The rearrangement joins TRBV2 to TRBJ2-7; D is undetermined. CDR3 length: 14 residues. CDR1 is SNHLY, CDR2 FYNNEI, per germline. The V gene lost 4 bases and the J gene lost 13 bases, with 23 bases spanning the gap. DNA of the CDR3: TGTGCCAGCAGTGGGTCACAGCCGAAGATTTTCCCCTACTTC. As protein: CASSGSQPKIFPYF.

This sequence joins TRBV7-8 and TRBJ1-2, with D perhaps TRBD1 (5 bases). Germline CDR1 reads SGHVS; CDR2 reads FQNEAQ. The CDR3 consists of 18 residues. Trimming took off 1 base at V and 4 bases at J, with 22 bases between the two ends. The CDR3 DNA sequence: TGTGCCAGCAGCTTAGATCCCACGTGGGTCGTTCAGGGCTATGGCTACACCTTC. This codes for CASSLDPTWVVQGYGYTF. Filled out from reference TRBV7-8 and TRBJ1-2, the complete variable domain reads GAGVSQSPRYKVAKRGQDVALRCDPISGHVSLFWYQQALGQGPEFLTYFQNEAQLDKSGLPSDRFFAERPEGSVSTLKIQRTQQEDSAVYLCASSLDPTWVVQGYGYTFGSGTRLTVV.

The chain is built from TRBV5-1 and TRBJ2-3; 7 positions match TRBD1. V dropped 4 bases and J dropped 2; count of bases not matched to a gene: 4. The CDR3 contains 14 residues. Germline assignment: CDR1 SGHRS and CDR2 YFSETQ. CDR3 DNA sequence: TGCGCCAGCAGCGGGGACAGACCCACAGATACGCAGTATTTT. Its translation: CASSGDRPTDTQYF.

The CDR3 sequence: CASSLGSTYYGYTF. Here the CDR3 DNA reads TGCGCCAGCAGCTTGGGGTCCACCTACTATGGCTACACCTTC. The chain uses TRBV5-1 and TRBJ1-2; D ambiguous. Germline V gene lookup returns CDR1 SGHRS and CDR2 YFSETQ. Trimming stripped 0 bases from V and 3 bases from J, with 9 bases between. This CDR3 region has 14 residues.

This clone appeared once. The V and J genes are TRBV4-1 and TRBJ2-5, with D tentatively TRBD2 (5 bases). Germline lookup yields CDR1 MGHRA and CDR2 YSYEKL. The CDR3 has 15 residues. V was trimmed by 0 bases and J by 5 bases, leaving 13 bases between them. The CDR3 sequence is CASSQERRIGETQYF. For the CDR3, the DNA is TGCGCCAGCAGCCAAGAGAGGAGGATAGGGGAGACCCAGTACTTC.

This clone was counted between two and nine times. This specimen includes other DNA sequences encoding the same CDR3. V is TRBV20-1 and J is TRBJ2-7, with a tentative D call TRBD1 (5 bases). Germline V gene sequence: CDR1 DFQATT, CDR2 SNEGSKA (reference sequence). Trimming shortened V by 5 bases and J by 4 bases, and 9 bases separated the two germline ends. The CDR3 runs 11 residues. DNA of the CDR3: TGCAGTGCTGACGACAGTTACGAGCAGTACTTC. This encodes CSADDSYEQYF.

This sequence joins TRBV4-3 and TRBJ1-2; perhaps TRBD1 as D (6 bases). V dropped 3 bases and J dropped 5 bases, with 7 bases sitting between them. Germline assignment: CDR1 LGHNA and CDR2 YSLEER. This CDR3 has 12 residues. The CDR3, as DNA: TGCGCCAGCAGCCACAGGGGATATGGCTACACCTTC. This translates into CASSHRGYGYTF.

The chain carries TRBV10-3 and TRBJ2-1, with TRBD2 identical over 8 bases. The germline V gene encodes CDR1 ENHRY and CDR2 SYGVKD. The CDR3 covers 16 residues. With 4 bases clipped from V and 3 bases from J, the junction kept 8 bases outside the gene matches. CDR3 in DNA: TGTGCCATCAGTGCAGGGGTCACTAGCGGCTACAATGAGCAGTTCTTC. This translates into CAISAGVTSGYNEQFF.

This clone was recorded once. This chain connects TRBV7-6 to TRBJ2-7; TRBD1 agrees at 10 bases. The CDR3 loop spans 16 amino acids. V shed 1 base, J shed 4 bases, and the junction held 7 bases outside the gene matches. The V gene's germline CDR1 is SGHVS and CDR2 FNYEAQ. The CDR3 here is CASSLGGDRGGYEQYF. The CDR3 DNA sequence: TGTGCCAGCAGCTTAGGTGGGGACAGGGGTGGGTACGAGCAGTACTTC.

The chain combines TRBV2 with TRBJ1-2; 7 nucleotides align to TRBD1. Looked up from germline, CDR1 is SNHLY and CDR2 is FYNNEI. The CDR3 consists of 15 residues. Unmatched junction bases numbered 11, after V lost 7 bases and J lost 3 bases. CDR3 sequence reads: CASISEGGAYYGYTF. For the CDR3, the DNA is TGTGCCAGCATCTCAGAAGGGGGCGCTTACTATGGCTACACCTTC.

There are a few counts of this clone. CDR3 DNA: TGTGCCACCAGCAGAGATTTCGGCAGCTATGGCTACACCTTC. Translated: CATSRDFGSYGYTF. The chain joins TRBV15 to TRBJ1-2; D gene unclear. Germline CDR1 is LNHNV and CDR2 is YYDKDF (reference sequence). Deletions cut 0 bases from V and 4 bases from J, with 9 bases between. CDR3 size: 14 residues.

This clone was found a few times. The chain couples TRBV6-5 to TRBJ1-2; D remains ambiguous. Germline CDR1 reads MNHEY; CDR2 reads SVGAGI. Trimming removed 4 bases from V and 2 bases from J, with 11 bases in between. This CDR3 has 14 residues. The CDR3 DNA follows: TGTGCCAGCAGTTTTGGCTCCTGGAACTATGGCTACACCTTC. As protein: CASSFGSWNYGYTF.

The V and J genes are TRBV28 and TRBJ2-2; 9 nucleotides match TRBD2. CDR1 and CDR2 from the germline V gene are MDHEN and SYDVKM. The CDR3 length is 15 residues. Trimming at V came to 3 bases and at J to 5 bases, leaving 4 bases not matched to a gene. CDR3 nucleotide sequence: TGTGCCAGCAGTTTTGCGGGAGGGCGGACCGGGGAGCTGTTTTTT. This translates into CASSFAGGRTGELFF.

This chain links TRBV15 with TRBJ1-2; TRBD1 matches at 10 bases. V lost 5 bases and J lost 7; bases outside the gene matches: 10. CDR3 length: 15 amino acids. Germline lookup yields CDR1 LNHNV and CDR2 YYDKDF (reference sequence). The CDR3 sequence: CATSPPGQGVSGYTF. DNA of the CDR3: TGTGCCACCAGCCCCCCCGGACAGGGGGTGAGTGGCTACACCTTC. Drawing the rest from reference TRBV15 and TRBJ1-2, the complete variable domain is DAMVIQNPRYQVTQFGKPVTLSCSQTLNHNVMYWYQQKSSQAPKLLFHYYDKDFNNEADTPDNFQSRRPNTSFCFLDIRSPGLGDTAMYLCATSPPGQGVSGYTFGSGTRLTVV.

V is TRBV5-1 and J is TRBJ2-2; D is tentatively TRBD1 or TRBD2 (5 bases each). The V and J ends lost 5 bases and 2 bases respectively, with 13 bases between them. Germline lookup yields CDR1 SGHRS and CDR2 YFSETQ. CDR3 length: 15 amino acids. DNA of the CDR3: TGCGCCAGCAGTTGGGACGGACCTAACACCGGGGAGCTGTTTTTT. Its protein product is CASSWDGPNTGELFF.

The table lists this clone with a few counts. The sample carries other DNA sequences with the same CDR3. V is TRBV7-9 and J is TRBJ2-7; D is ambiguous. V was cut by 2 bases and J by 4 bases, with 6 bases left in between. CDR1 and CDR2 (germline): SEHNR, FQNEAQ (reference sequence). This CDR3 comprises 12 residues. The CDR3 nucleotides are TGTGCCAGCAGCTTATCCCCTTACGAGCAGTACTTC. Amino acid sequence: CASSLSPYEQYF.

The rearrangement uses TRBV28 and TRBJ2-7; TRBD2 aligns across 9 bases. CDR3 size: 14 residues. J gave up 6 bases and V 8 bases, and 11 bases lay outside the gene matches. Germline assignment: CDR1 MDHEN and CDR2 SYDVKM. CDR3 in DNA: TGTGCCAGCGGAAATAGCGGGAGATTGGGCGAGCAGTACTTC. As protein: CASGNSGRLGEQYF.

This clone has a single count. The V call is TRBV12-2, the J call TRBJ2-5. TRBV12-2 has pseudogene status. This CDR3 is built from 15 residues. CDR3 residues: CASRSPGPARETQYF. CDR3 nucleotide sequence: TGTGCAAGTCGCTCACCGGGCCCCGCGAGGGAGACCCAGTACTTC.

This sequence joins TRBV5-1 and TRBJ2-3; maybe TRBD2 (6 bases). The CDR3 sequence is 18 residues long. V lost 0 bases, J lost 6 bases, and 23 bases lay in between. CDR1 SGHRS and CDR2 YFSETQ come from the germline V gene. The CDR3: CASSLAGTGLTRPDTQYF. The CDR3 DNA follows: TGCGCCAGCAGCTTGGCCGGCACAGGACTAACTCGTCCCGATACGCAGTATTTT. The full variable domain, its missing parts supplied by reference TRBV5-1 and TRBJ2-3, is KAGVTQTPRYLIKTRGQQVTLSCSPISGHRSVSWYQQTPGQGLQFLFEYFSETQRNKGNFPGRFSGRQFSNSRSEMNVSTLELGDSALYLCASSLAGTGLTRPDTQYFGPGTRLTVL.

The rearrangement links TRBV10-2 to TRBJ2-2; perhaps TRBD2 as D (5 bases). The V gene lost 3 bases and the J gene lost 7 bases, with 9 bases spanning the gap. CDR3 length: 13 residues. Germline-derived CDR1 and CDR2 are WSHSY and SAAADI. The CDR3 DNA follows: TGCGCCAGCAGTGACGCCCGGGGCGGGGAGCTGTTTTTT. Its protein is CASSDARGGELFF.

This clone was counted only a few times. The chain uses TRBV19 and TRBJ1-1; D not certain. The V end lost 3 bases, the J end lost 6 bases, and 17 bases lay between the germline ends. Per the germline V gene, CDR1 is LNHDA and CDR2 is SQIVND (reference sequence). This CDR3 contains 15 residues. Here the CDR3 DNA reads TGTGCCAGTAGTATTGCCGGCTACCTTCGGCCTGAAGCTTTCTTT. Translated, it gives CASSIAGYLRPEAFF.